Below, one TCR beta chain is given with its context. Its antigen remains unknown. This record comes from a study of beta chain features in type 1 diabetes. Per donor, one heparinised blood draw averaged around 110 mL. Sorting with CD45RO/CCR7/CD25/CD127/CD95/CD27 yielded naive, central memory, regulatory and stem-like memory CD4+ cells. In germline, CDR1 is MDHEN, CDR2 SYDVKM. The CDR3 consists of 14 residues. The ends were cut back, 8 bases at V and 6 bases at J, with 20 bases in the middle. Isolated RNA was reverse transcribed in full, so expressed TCRB transcripts were sequenced. Naive, central memory and regulatory T cell samples averaged approximately 3.9 million immunoSEQ reads each. Clones were read by immunoSEQ multiplex PCR, and TCRdb kept only the in-frame ones, dropping some. The table has more than 150,000 clones, approximately 13% seen once. Study-level results: Using cDNA template may skew counts toward highly expressing activated cells.

This chain links TRBV28 with TRBJ2-7; possible D gene TRBD2, 6 bases. Sequencing was carried out using central memory CD4+ T cells from blood. The clonotype comes from a woman between 18 and 29 years old in good health. Here the CDR3 DNA reads TGTGCCAGCCGTACGGGGGAGCGCAAGTCCGAGCAGTACTTC. It specifies CASRTGERKSEQYF.